One T cell receptor beta chain is described in this entry. This record comes from a study of Ad26.COV2.S vaccination and SARS-CoV-2 variants. Study-level information: The study gave Ad26.COV2.S intramuscularly, once or twice 56 days apart.

Using immunoSEQ multiplex PCR, the repertoire was profiled, and TCRdb retains in-frame clones only, with some absent. The sample holds 200,000 to 250,000 clones; more than 75% are singletons and the top ten take about 10%. As for treatment: some 20 received Ad26.COV2.S at low or high dose, single or two shots; about 5 received placebo; per-sample allocation not given. Each sample was drawn 63 days after the first injection (of vaccine or placebo). The CDR3 is 17 residues long. Germline-derived CDR1 and CDR2 are MNHEY and SMNVEV (reference sequence). The germline V and J ends were trimmed by 5 bases and 0 bases, with 18 bases remaining between them.

Material: peripheral blood, obtained in a trial of Ad26.COV2.S vaccine versus placebo. V gene TRBV27 combines with J gene TRBJ2-3; weak D call: TRBD2 (5 bases). The sequence derives from a person aged 18 to 59 who received the Ad26.COV2.S COVID-19 vaccine or a placebo. CDR3 in DNA: TGTGCCAGCAGTCTAAGTCTCCGGACTCTTAGCACAGATACGCAGTATTTT. It yields the protein CASSLSLRTLSTDTQYF.